These 32 T cell receptor beta chains were sequenced from one sample in a study of T-cell reconstitution after alpha-beta-depleted transplantation in children. TCRbeta library construction was performed incorporating unique molecular identifiers. TCRdb re-called the PCR reads with MiXCR, one entry per CDR3 protein. Seen here are hundreds of thousands of distinct CDR3 sequences, 11% observed once, and the top ten hold roughly a quarter. The sample in question was peripheral blood, obtained 180 days after TCRalphabeta/CD19-depleted stem cell transplant. The receptors come from a male patient under 10 years old who had a stem cell transplant for chronic granulomatous disease, so the T cells may come from the graft donor.

This clonotype was counted at least ten times. The CDR3 DNA reads as TGTGCCAGCAGGGGGGACACCTTGAACACTGAAGCTTTCTTT. It encodes CASRGDTLNTEAFF. This sequence joins TRBV6-1 and TRBJ1-1; D might be TRBD1 (6 bases). CDR1 is MNHNS and CDR2 is SASEGT in the germline V gene. There are 14 residues in the CDR3. V was trimmed by 6 bases and J by 0 bases, leaving 11 bases between them.

This chain links TRBV19 with TRBJ2-5, with D uncertain. Trimming took 4 bases from V and 5 from J, leaving 8 bases between them. Germline V lookup: CDR1 LNHDA, CDR2 SQIVND (reference sequence). CDR3 size: 12 residues. The CDR3, as DNA: TGTGCCAGTAGTAGCCCGGCGGAGACCCAGTACTTC. Protein sequence: CASSSPAETQYF.

A word on this clonotype: A read error is possible here, since a much larger clone lies one base away. V is TRBV7-8 and J is TRBJ2-7; perhaps D is TRBD1 or TRBD2 (6 bases each). Between the trimmed V and J ends, which lost 4 bases and 4 bases, there was a span of 23 bases. Per the germline V gene, CDR1 is SGHVS and CDR2 is FQNEAQ. This CDR3 contains 17 residues. The CDR3 region is CASSYVPGYGGGYEQYF. The CDR3 nucleotides read TGTGCCAGCAGCTACGTCCCGGGATACGGAGGGGGATACGAGCAGTACTTC.

Comment on this clonotype: A much larger clone lies one base from this, so it may be a read error. The rearrangement joins TRBV11-2 to TRBJ2-7; D is unclear. The CDR3 spans 13 residues. Germline-derived CDR1 and CDR2 are SGHAT and FQNNGV. Trimming took off 2 bases at V and 6 bases at J, with 11 bases between the two ends. The CDR3 is CASSLILSSEQYF. DNA for the CDR3: TGTGCCAGCAGCTTAATCCTGAGTAGCGAGCAGTACTTC.

This clonotype has at least ten counts. The chain joins TRBV5-1 to TRBJ2-2, with 13 bases identical to TRBD2. The germline CDR1 and CDR2 sequences are SGHRS and YFSETQ. The CDR3 covers 16 residues. V lost 3 bases and J lost 7; bases outside the gene matches: 6. The CDR3 coding sequence is TGCGCCAGCAGCTGGGGACTAGCGGGACAGGGCGGGGAGCTGTTTTTT. Its translation is CASSWGLAGQGGELFF. Full variable domain (rest looked up from reference TRBV5-1 and TRBJ2-2): KAGVTQTPRYLIKTRGQQVTLSCSPISGHRSVSWYQQTPGQGLQFLFEYFSETQRNKGNFPGRFSGRQFSNSRSEMNVSTLELGDSALYLCASSWGLAGQGGELFFGEGSRLTVL.

There are many counts of this clonotype. The chain recombines TRBV27 with TRBJ2-7; D remains unclear. Per germline, CDR1 MNHEY and CDR2 SMNVEV (reference sequence). The CDR3 sequence is 12 residues long. Trimming took off 5 bases at V and 3 bases at J, with 8 bases between the two ends. The CDR3 DNA reads as TGTGCCAGCAGTCCTACGGGCTACGAGCAGTACTTC. It codes for CASSPTGYEQYF.

This clonotype has at least ten counts. At one end, the junction sequence differs from germline, possibly due to a read error. This chain connects TRBV12-3 or TRBV12-4 to TRBJ2-3; tentatively, D is TRBD2 (5 bases). This CDR3 comprises 14 residues. DNA for the CDR3: TGTGCCAGCTGTTTTAGACTAAACCTGCCTACGCAGTATTTT. Its protein is CASCFRLNLPTQYF.

At least ten counts were recorded for this clonotype. The chain combines TRBV29-1 with TRBJ2-1; 8 bases match TRBD1. Germline CDR1 and CDR2: SQVTM and ANQGSEA. This CDR3 is 14 amino acids long. With 8 bases clipped from V and 8 bases from J, the junction kept 14 bases outside the gene matches. CDR3: CSLKGQGGRYEQFF. CDR3 DNA: TGCAGCCTAAAAGGACAGGGTGGGAGATATGAGCAGTTCTTC.

This clonotype was counted at least ten times. V usage is TRBV28 and J usage is TRBJ2-3; D is ambiguous. V was trimmed by 6 bases and J by 6 bases, leaving 19 bases between them. The CDR3 extends over 15 amino acids. Germline V gene lookup returns CDR1 MDHEN and CDR2 SYDVKM. CDR3 sequence: CASRAQLFKMDTQYF. For the CDR3, the DNA is TGTGCCAGCAGGGCCCAACTATTTAAGATGGATACGCAGTATTTT.

This clonotype came up many times. The V gene is TRBV6-4, the J gene TRBJ2-3; TRBD2 matches at 8 bases. V lost 8 bases to trimming and J lost 5 bases; unmatched junction nucleotides: 12. The CDR3 extends over 15 amino acids. The V gene's germline CDR1 is MRHNA and CDR2 SNTAGT. CDR3: CASALRAGVQDTQYF. The CDR3 bases are TGTGCCAGCGCCTTGCGAGCGGGAGTGCAAGATACGCAGTATTTT.

This clonotype showed up many times. The gene calls are TRBV3-1 and TRBJ2-3; TRBD2 aligns across 14 bases. The CDR3 contains 17 residues. Trimming removed 4 bases from V and 3 bases from J; junction bases left unmatched: 6. Germline V gene data show CDR1 as LGHDT and CDR2 as YNNKEL (reference sequence). CDR3 DNA: TGTGCCAGCAGCCGCCGGACTAGCGGGGGGCCAACAGATACGCAGTATTTT. It specifies CASSRRTSGGPTDTQYF.

This clonotype showed up just once. A much bigger clone sits one base away, suggesting this may be a read error. The rearrangement uses TRBV20-1 and TRBJ1-4; maybe TRBD1 (5 bases). The CDR3 sequence is 16 residues long. Germline CDR1 DFQATT, CDR2 SNEGSKA (reference sequence). V was clipped by 0 bases and J by 0 bases, with 11 bases between them. CDR3 protein: CSARDPGHATNEKLFF. In DNA, the CDR3 is TGCAGTGCTAGAGATCCGGGGCATGCAACTAATGAAAAACTGTTTTTT.

This clonotype has at least ten counts. The chain is built from TRBV20-1 and TRBJ1-1, with D unresolved. The V gene's germline CDR1 is DFQATT and CDR2 SNEGSKA (reference sequence). The CDR3 is 11 amino acids. This CDR3 is CMCRGNTEAFF. The CDR3 coding sequence is TGCATGTGTCGGGGGAACACTGAAGCTTTCTTT.

There are many counts of this clonotype. The V and J genes are TRBV5-1 and TRBJ2-7; 8 bases match TRBD1. Germline loops: CDR1 SGHRS, CDR2 YFSETQ. Unmatched junction bases numbered 6, after V lost 4 bases and J lost 3 bases. CDR3 length: 14 amino acids. The CDR3 reads CASSKQGGLYEQYF. CDR3 sequence (DNA): TGCGCCAGCAGCAAACAGGGGGGACTCTACGAGCAGTACTTC. The variable domain in full, completed from reference TRBV5-1 and TRBJ2-7, reads KAGVTQTPRYLIKTRGQQVTLSCSPISGHRSVSWYQQTPGQGLQFLFEYFSETQRNKGNFPGRFSGRQFSNSRSEMNVSTLELGDSALYLCASSKQGGLYEQYFGPGTRLTVT.

This clonotype appeared many times. This chain joins TRBV20-1 and TRBJ2-2; tentatively, D is TRBD2 (5 bases). Per germline, CDR1 DFQATT and CDR2 SNEGSKA (reference sequence). There are 12 residues in the CDR3. V was cut by 7 bases and J by 3 bases, with 9 bases left in between. CDR3 protein: CSVEGDTGELFF. CDR3 DNA: TGCAGTGTCGAGGGAGACACCGGGGAGCTGTTTTTT.

This clonotype was counted at least ten times. The chain combines TRBV20-1 with TRBJ1-5; TRBD1 matches at 7 bases. The CDR3 runs 13 residues. From germline, CDR1 is DFQATT and CDR2 SNEGSKA (reference sequence). J was trimmed by 5 bases and V by 5 bases; bases with no gene match: 6. CDR3 in amino acids: CSALQGEDQPQHF. The CDR3 DNA is TGCAGTGCTCTTCAGGGGGAGGATCAGCCCCAGCATTTT.

This clonotype was detected many times. The V gene is TRBV28, the J gene TRBJ2-4; D uncertain. The V gene lost 4 bases and the J gene lost 1 base, with 14 bases spanning the gap. The CDR3 has 16 residues. Per germline, CDR1 MDHEN and CDR2 SYDVKM. The CDR3 sequence is CASSSSWGGAKNIQYF. CDR3 DNA: TGTGCCAGCAGTTCATCCTGGGGTGGGGCCAAAAACATTCAGTACTTC.

The table lists this clonotype with many counts. This sequence joins TRBV27 and TRBJ2-5; 9 positions match TRBD1. The CDR3 is 15 residues long. With 5 bases clipped from V and 5 bases from J, the junction kept 9 bases outside the gene matches. Germline V gene data show CDR1 as MNHEY and CDR2 as SMNVEV (reference sequence). The CDR3, as DNA: TGTGCCAGCAGTCAACAAACAGGGGGCCACGAGACCCAGTACTTC. Encoded protein: CASSQQTGGHETQYF.

The table lists this clonotype with many counts. The chain has TRBV11-2 and TRBJ2-2; 12 bases align to TRBD2. CDR3 length equals 18 residues. J was trimmed by 2 bases and V by 3 bases; bases with no gene match: 7. The germline V gene encodes CDR1 SGHAT and CDR2 FQNNGV. The CDR3, as DNA: TGTGCCAGCAGCTTGTTCCTAGCGGGAGGGCCAAACACCGGGGAGCTGTTTTTT. Translated: CASSLFLAGGPNTGELFF.

Comment on this clonotype: A read error is possible here, since a much larger clone lies one base away. As the CDR3 is not closed by the conserved phenylalanine or tryptophan, this likely results from a read error. The rearrangement uses TRBV7-2 and TRBJ1-6; 8 bases map to TRBD1. V trimming: 2 bases; J trimming: 10 bases; junction bases outside the gene matches: 7. The CDR3 extends over 15 amino acids. Germline-derived CDR1 and CDR2 are SGHTA and FQGNSA. This CDR3 reads CASSLTTTGVSPLHY. The CDR3 DNA is TGTGCCAGCAGCTTAACAACGACAGGGGTCTCACCCCTCCACTAT.

Worth noting for this clonotype: Given a much more abundant clone one base away, this may be a read error. The conserved phenylalanine or tryptophan normally closing the CDR3 is absent here, so this likely arose from a read error. The chain is built from TRBV5-5 and TRBJ2-1, with D unresolved. The CDR3 contains 11 residues. V dropped 2 bases and J dropped 10 bases, with 7 bases sitting between them. Germline V lookup: CDR1 SGHKS, CDR2 YYEKEE (reference sequence). CDR3 loop: CASSFGSEQFS. The CDR3, as DNA: TGTGCCAGCAGCTTCGGCTCCGAGCAGTTCTCC.

This sequence joins TRBV28 and TRBJ2-2, with D possibly being TRBD1 or TRBD2 (5 bases each). Per germline, CDR1 MDHEN and CDR2 SYDVKM. This CDR3 is built from 16 residues. Trimming removed 3 bases at V and 0 bases at J, with 11 bases between. In DNA form, the CDR3 reads TGTGCCAGCAGTTTCTCCGGGACCCCGAACACCGGGGAGCTGTTTTTT. Protein product: CASSFSGTPNTGELFF.

This clonotype was found many times. CDR3 sequence reads: CASKDRGGYGYTF. CDR3 DNA: TGTGCCAGCAAGGACAGGGGGGGATATGGCTACACCTTC. This sequence joins TRBV27 and TRBJ1-2; 10 bases map to TRBD1. Germline-derived CDR1 and CDR2 are MNHEY and SMNVEV (reference sequence). With 7 bases clipped from V and 5 bases from J, the junction kept 4 bases outside the gene matches. The CDR3 consists of 13 residues.

This clonotype was picked up many times. The CDR3 DNA sequence: TGTGCCAGCAGTGAATACGGGGCTGGGGCCAACGTCCTGACTTTC. Its protein product is CASSEYGAGANVLTF. The V and J genes are TRBV25-1 and TRBJ2-6; a weak D match, TRBD2 (5 bases). V gave up 0 bases and J gave up 2 bases, with 5 bases separating them. The CDR3 is 15 residues long. Germline-derived CDR1 and CDR2 are MGHDK and SYGVNS. The full variable domain, its missing parts supplied by reference TRBV25-1 and TRBJ2-6, is EADIYQTPRYLVIGTGKKITLECSQTMGHDKMYWYQQDPGMELHLIHYSYGVNSTEKGDLSSESTVSRIRTEHFPLTLESARPSHTSQYLCASSEYGAGANVLTFGAGSRLTVL.

Notes on this clonotype: One base away lies a much larger clone, so this may be a sequencing read error. This chain uses TRBV11-2 with TRBJ2-4; 15 bases are shared with TRBD2. Germline V gene sequence: CDR1 SGHAT, CDR2 FQNNGV. This CDR3 region has 18 residues. CDR3 loop: CASSLGLAGGFDKNTQYF. The CDR3 bases are TGTGCCAGCAGCTTGGGACTAGCGGGGGGTTTTGACAAAAACACTCAGTACTTC.

This clonotype came up many times. This chain links TRBV12-3 or TRBV12-4 with TRBJ2-5; D is uncertain. V lost 4 bases, J lost 1 base, and 10 bases lay in between. CDR3 size: 14 residues. CDR3: CASSYNGRQETQYF. As DNA, the CDR3 is TGTGCCAGCAGTTACAATGGCCGCCAAGAGACCCAGTACTTC.

This clonotype was counted ten times or more. The rearrangement joins TRBV28 to TRBJ1-6; no reliable D call. CDR1 and CDR2 (germline): MDHEN, SYDVKM. V lost 7 bases to trimming and J lost 5 bases, with 15 bases between them. The CDR3 is 15 amino acids. CDR3 amino acids: CASITRVFNNSPLHF. CDR3 nucleotides: TGTGCCAGCATCACGAGGGTCTTTAATAATTCACCCCTCCACTTT. Full variable domain (missing parts from reference TRBV28 and TRBJ1-6): DVKVTQSSRYLVKRTGEKVFLECVQDMDHENMFWYRQDPGLGLRLIYFSYDVKMKEKGDIPEGYSVSREKKERFSLILESASTNQTSMYLCASITRVFNNSPLHFGNGTRLTVT.

This clonotype was recorded at least ten times. The chain has TRBV12-3 or TRBV12-4 and TRBJ2-7, with a possible D match to TRBD2 (6 bases). V shed 5 bases and J shed 5 bases, with 10 bases lying between them. This CDR3 comprises 12 residues. CDR3 nucleotide sequence: TGTGCCAGCAGTCTAGGACTAAACGAGCAGTACTTC. Translation: CASSLGLNEQYF.

On this clonotype itself: Relative to the germline gene, one junction end is altered; a read error may explain this. The chain couples TRBV25-1 to TRBJ2-2; D call uncertain. CDR3 length: 13 residues. Germline V gene data show CDR1 as MGHDK and CDR2 as SYGVNS. CDR3 sequence: CASSVKWIAELLF. CDR3 bases: TGTGCCAGCAGTGTCAAGTGGATCGCGGAGCTGCTTTTT. Drawing the rest from reference TRBV25-1 and TRBJ2-2, the complete variable domain is EADIYQTPRYLVIGTGKKITLECSQTMGHDKMYWYQQDPGMELHLIHYSYGVNSTEKGDLSSESTVSRIRTEHFPLTLESARPSHTSQYLCASSVKWIAELLFGEGSRLTVL.

This clonotype was counted ten times or more. The chain is built from TRBV20-1 and TRBJ2-7; D is uncertain. CDR1 is DFQATT, CDR2 SNEGSKA, per germline (reference sequence). Trimming cost V 0 bases and J 7 bases, with 10 bases left between them. The CDR3 has 12 amino acids. CDR3 nucleotide sequence: TGCAGTGCTAGAGATCAGACCCTGGAGCAGTACTTC. Protein: CSARDQTLEQYF.

This clonotype has a count of ten or more. CDR3 in DNA: TGTGCCAGCAGCTCTGCAGGGGTATGGGATGAGCAGTTCTTC. It is translated as CASSSAGVWDEQFF. The rearrangement uses TRBV7-2 and TRBJ2-1; maybe TRBD1 (6 bases). The CDR3 is made up of 14 amino acids. Trimming left V 4 bases short and J 8 bases short, with 15 bases between. Germline V gene lookup returns CDR1 SGHTA and CDR2 FQGNSA.

This clonotype was recorded many times. The rearrangement joins TRBV5-1 to TRBJ2-5; D perhaps matches TRBD1 (6 bases). The CDR3 contains 16 residues. Germline CDR1 and CDR2: SGHRS and YFSETQ. V lost 4 bases and J lost 0, with 16 bases in between. The CDR3 loop is CASSRDNTGNQETQYF. The CDR3 nucleotides are TGCGCCAGCAGCCGCGATAATACAGGGAACCAAGAGACCCAGTACTTC. Drawing the rest from reference TRBV5-1 and TRBJ2-5, the complete variable domain is KAGVTQTPRYLIKTRGQQVTLSCSPISGHRSVSWYQQTPGQGLQFLFEYFSETQRNKGNFPGRFSGRQFSNSRSEMNVSTLELGDSALYLCASSRDNTGNQETQYFGPGTRLLVL.